This TCR beta chain emerged from a study of blood T cell repertoires in COVID-19. Study context: COVID-19 samples collected from the United States, Italy and Spain covered acute and convalescent phases.

Participants were aged about 18 to 100 years, lived in 24 US areas, and enrolled virtually. The authors' processing: Reference gene primer amplification yielded estimated nucleated cell counts. Assay used: immunoSEQ multiplex PCR; TCRdb lists only in-frame clones, some missing. From that table come the V and J calls and clone size; the DNA was used to work out D and trimming. The sample records 200,000 to 250,000 clones, roughly 88% being singletons. This CDR3 is built from 16 residues. Germline lookup yields CDR1 SGHRS and CDR2 YFSETQ. V lost 5 bases, J lost 7 bases, and 15 bases stayed unmatched. The sample consisted of PBMCs or T cells enriched from blood (not recorded which). The receptor's source is a woman aged 50 to 65 with acute COVID-19. V gene TRBV5-1 combines with J gene TRBJ2-7, with 10 nucleotides matching TRBD2. The CDR3 DNA reads as TGCGCCAGCAGTGGTGTCGGAGCGGGAGGGCATCGAGAGCAGTACTTC. This gives the protein CASSGVGAGGHREQYF.